Listed below are T cell receptor beta chains from one sample, sequenced in a study of blood T cell repertoires in COVID-19. Measured with immunoSEQ multiplex PCR; TCRdb has only the in-frame clones, and not every one. This table has a few hundred thousand clones, over 75% appearing once. Sequencing used peripheral blood. Every receptor here comes from a human donor in a cohort sampled during active COVID-19. Each CDR3 is given with its conserved first and last residue. The D gene is left open where the match is weak. A clone size is listed for some rows: how often the clone was seen (once, few, many), or a class if it is expanded.

clone size,V gene,D gene,J gene,CDR3 DNA,CDR3 protein
-,TRBV19,TRBD1,TRBJ2-7,TGTGCCAGTAGTGACCCCCGGGACAGAGCCTACGAGCAGTACTTC,CASSDPRDRAYEQYF
-,TRBV27,TRBD2,TRBJ2-7,TGTGCCAGCAGTTCACGAGCGGGAGGGCCCTACGAGCAGTACTTC,CASSSRAGGPYEQYF
-,TRBV24-1,TRBD1,TRBJ1-5,TGTGCCACCAGTGATTCTGACAGGGGAGGGGATCAGCCCCAGCATTTT,CATSDSDRGGDQPQHF
-,TRBV4-2,TRBD2,TRBJ2-5,TGTGCCAGCAGCCAAGGGATTAGCGGGGGGACGGGAGAGACCCAGTACTTC,CASSQGISGGTGETQYF
few,TRBV6-5,-,TRBJ2-4,TGTGCCAGCAGTTACTCTTTCAGGGCGTACATTCAGTACTTC,CASSYSFRAYIQYF
-,TRBV7-8,-,TRBJ1-2,TGTGCCAGCAGCCCACCCTTGGGGCAGGGTGGGAAGAACTATGGCTACACCTTC,CASSPPLGQGGKNYGYTF
-,TRBV24-1,-,TRBJ2-5,TGTGCCACCAGTGACTCCAGGGGCGTCCAAGAGACCCAGTACTTC,CATSDSRGVQETQYF
-,TRBV7-2,TRBD1,TRBJ1-1,TGTGCCAGCAGCAGGGACAGTCTCGTTGGCACTGAAGCTTTCTTT,CASSRDSLVGTEAFF
-,TRBV27,-,TRBJ1-6,TGTGCCAGCGGAAGGACGGGACATTATCTAAGACCTAATTCACCCCTCCACTTT,CASGRTGHYLRPNSPLHF
-,TRBV7-2,-,TRBJ1-1,TGTGCCAGCAGCTCCCACAGGTACACTGAAGCTTTCTTT,CASSSHRYTEAFF
-,TRBV7-2,TRBD1,TRBJ2-3,TGTGCCAGCAGCCGCGGGACAGGGAATAGAAGGAGCACAGATACGCAGTATTTT,CASSRGTGNRRSTDTQYF
once,TRBV4-2,-,TRBJ2-1,TGTGCCAGCAGCCATAGCGGAGGGCCAGCTGAGCAGTTCTTC,CASSHSGGPAEQFF
-,TRBV28,-,TRBJ1-5,TGTGCCAGCAGTCCCCCGGACAGAGGCTCTCAGCCCCAGCATTTT,CASSPPDRGSQPQHF
once,TRBV5-1,TRBD1,TRBJ1-4,TGCGCCAGCAGCCAATTTTCTGACAGGGGGCCAGGAGAAAAACTGTTTTTT,CASSQFSDRGPGEKLFF
-,TRBV6-5,-,TRBJ1-2,TGTGCCAGCAGTTTTACAAACAGGGTTAGCGACTATGGCTACACCTTC,CASSFTNRVSDYGYTF
-,TRBV10-2,-,TRBJ2-7,TGCGCCAGCAGTGATATACCGGGAGTGAACGAGCAGTACTTC,CASSDIPGVNEQYF
-,TRBV28,TRBD1,TRBJ1-1,TGTGCCAGCAGTTCAGGGGGCTCCGAGACTGAAGCTTTCTTT,CASSSGGSETEAFF
-,TRBV7-9,-,TRBJ2-2,TGTGCCAGCAGCTTAGAGGTGGGCCACACCGGGGAGCTGTTTTTT,CASSLEVGHTGELFF
-,TRBV3-1/TRBV3-2,TRBD2,TRBJ2-1,TGTGCCAGCAGCCAAGCGGGGAGGGTGTACAATGAGCAGTTCTTC,CASSQAGRVYNEQFF
once,TRBV5-1,TRBD2,TRBJ2-7,TGCGCCAGCAGCTTATTAGCAGCGGGAGGGGAACACGAGCAGTACTTC,CASSLLAAGGEHEQYF
-,TRBV11-2,-,TRBJ2-1,TGTGCCAGCAGCTTAGTAAGGGGCTACAATGAGCAGTTCTTC,CASSLVRGYNEQFF
-,TRBV28,-,TRBJ2-7,TGTGCCAGCAGTGTGCGGGGCCAGGGTACCTACGAGCAGTACTTC,CASSVRGQGTYEQYF
-,TRBV2,TRBD1,TRBJ1-2,TGTGCCAGCAGTGAAGCCCAGGGACAGGCCCACACCTTC,CASSEAQGQAHTF
-,TRBV27,TRBD1,TRBJ1-5,TGTGCCAGCAGTTCTATAGGGGGCGGTCAGCCCCAGCATTTT,CASSSIGGGQPQHF
-,TRBV19,-,TRBJ1-5,TGTGCCAGTAGTCCCCGGTGGGGCCAGCCCCAGCATTTT,CASSPRWGQPQHF
-,TRBV5-1,-,TRBJ2-1,TGCGCCAGCAGCACTGACCCACCCGGGGGTGAGCAGTTCTTC,CASSTDPPGGEQFF
-,TRBV28,TRBD1,TRBJ2-7,TGTGCCAGCTCAGGACAGGGCTTTGCCTCCTACGAGCAGTACTTC,CASSGQGFASYEQYF
-,TRBV25-1,TRBD1,TRBJ1-2,TGTGCCAGCAGTGAGAGTCCAGGGGGTGGCTACACCTTC,CASSESPGGGYTF
-,TRBV5-1,TRBD1,TRBJ1-1,TGCGCCAGCAGCTTGGAATTCCTGACAGGGGGTGAAGCTTTCTTT,CASSLEFLTGGEAFF
-,TRBV11-3,TRBD2,TRBJ2-3,TGTGCCAGCAGCTTAGTTAGCGGGGGGCCAGATACGCAGTATTTT,CASSLVSGGPDTQYF
-,TRBV27,TRBD1,TRBJ2-7,TGTGCCAGCAGTTGGGGGACAGGTGCCTACGAGCAGTACTTC,CASSWGTGAYEQYF
once,TRBV19,-,TRBJ1-1,TGTGCCAGTAGCCTGACAGGTCTTAACACTGAAGCTTTCTTT,CASSLTGLNTEAFF
-,TRBV18,-,TRBJ2-7,TGTGCCAGCTCACCCATAAGTCTAGGCTCCGAAGGCTACGAGCAGTACTTC,CASSPISLGSEGYEQYF
-,TRBV15,TRBD2,TRBJ2-7,TGTGCCACCAGCAGAGATCGACTAGCGGGAGTGCGGCAGTACTTC,CATSRDRLAGVRQYF
many,TRBV4-1,-,TRBJ2-3,TGCGCCAGCAGCCAAGTTTCCCCCAAAAAAGATACGCAGTATTTT,CASSQVSPKKDTQYF
-,TRBV28,TRBD1,TRBJ1-4,TGTGCCAGCAGTCTGACAGGGTCTACTAATGAAAAACTGTTTTTT,CASSLTGSTNEKLFF
-,TRBV4-2,-,TRBJ2-2,TGTGCCAGCAGCCAAGCGTCGGGGACCGGGGAGCTGTTTTTT,CASSQASGTGELFF
-,TRBV29-1,TRBD1,TRBJ1-1,TGCAGCGTTGGAAAGACAGGGTCGAACACTGAAGCTTTCTTT,CSVGKTGSNTEAFF
-,TRBV27,-,TRBJ2-7,TGTGCCAGCAGTTTATTAGGCGGAGTCTACGAGCAGTACTTC,CASSLLGGVYEQYF
-,TRBV5-6,-,TRBJ2-7,TGTGCCAGCAGCCTCCCAACTACAACCTACGAGCAGTACTTC,CASSLPTTTYEQYF
-,TRBV14,-,TRBJ2-4,TGTGCCAGCAGCCAATTGCCAGGGGAGGGGAAGTACTTC,CASSQLPGEGKYF
-,TRBV3-1/TRBV3-2,TRBD1,TRBJ2-3,TGTGCCAGCAGCCCAAGACAGGGTAGCACAGATACGCAGTATTTT,CASSPRQGSTDTQYF
-,TRBV5-5,-,TRBJ2-7,TGTGCCAGCAGCCCAGGGACATACGAGCAGTACTTC,CASSPGTYEQYF
once,TRBV7-8,TRBD2,TRBJ2-1,TGTGCCAGCAGCCCCCGGTTAGCGGGGGGCGATTCAACAGATGAGCAGTTCTTC,CASSPRLAGGDSTDEQFF
-,TRBV29-1,-,TRBJ2-1,TGCAGCGTTGAAAAACTCTCCTACAATGAGCAGTTCTTC,CSVEKLSYNEQFF
-,TRBV19,-,TRBJ2-3,TGTGCCAGTAGCGAGGGTAGCGTATCGAGAGATACGCAGTATTTT,CASSEGSVSRDTQYF